Presented here are 7 T cell receptor beta chains from one specimen sequenced in a study of molecular identifiers for immune sequencing clone quantification. TCRdb ran MiXCR on the PCR reads and lists one entry per CDR3 protein. The data show about 500,000 distinct CDR3 sequences, with about 25% seen just once and under 0.85% held by the top ten. Sequenced material: naive CD8+ T cells from blood, with Jurkat cell RNA spiked in. Subset given: FACS-sorted CD8+CD4-CCR7+CD45RA+ naive T cells. The receptors derive from a human donor in good health. Some libraries in this study had Jurkat cell RNA spiked in.

This clonotype was seen ten or more times. This chain uses TRBV7-2 with TRBJ2-2, with 9 bases lining up with TRBD1. V gave up 5 bases and J gave up 7 bases; unmatched junction bases: 8. The CDR3 spans 15 residues. Germline values: CDR1 SGHTA, CDR2 FQGNSA. The CDR3 protein is CASSPTGGAGGELFF. The CDR3 nucleotides read TGTGCCAGCAGCCCAACAGGGGGCGCAGGCGGGGAGCTGTTTTTT.

This clonotype was detected ten times or more. The chain has TRBV11-2 and TRBJ2-3; D tentatively fits TRBD1 or TRBD2 (5 bases each). Germline CDR1 is SGHAT and CDR2 is FQNNGV. The CDR3 is 15 amino acids. V shed 3 bases and J shed 3 bases, with 13 bases lying between them. The CDR3 region is CASSFRGRDTDTQYF. The CDR3, as DNA: TGTGCCAGCAGCTTTCGGGGCAGGGATACAGATACGCAGTATTTT.

This clonotype was counted ten times or more. The chain recombines TRBV20-1 with TRBJ2-5; 9 nucleotides agree with TRBD2. With V trimmed by 7 bases and J by 1 base, 4 bases remained unmatched. Germline values: CDR1 DFQATT, CDR2 SNEGSKA (reference sequence). The CDR3 totals 13 residues. The CDR3 reads CSVKTSGQETQYF. In DNA, the CDR3 is TGCAGTGTCAAGACTAGCGGCCAAGAGACCCAGTACTTC.

The V and J genes are TRBV19 and TRBJ1-1; D gene ambiguous. Germline CDR1 reads LNHDA; CDR2 reads SQIVND (reference sequence). CDR3 length: 13 residues. V lost 5 bases, J lost 2 bases, and 9 bases lay in between. CDR3 residues: CASSLAHNTEAFF. In nucleotides, the CDR3 is TGTGCCAGTAGTCTGGCCCACAACACTGAAGCTTTCTTT.

V and J are TRBV27 and TRBJ2-1, with D perhaps TRBD2 (6 bases). Per germline, CDR1 MNHEY and CDR2 SMNVEV (reference sequence). Trimming left V 3 bases short and J 1 base short, with 22 bases between. CDR3 size: 19 residues. The CDR3 region has the DNA TGTGCCAGCAGTTTCGGTGTTGTCGGGAGTTTAAGGTCCTACAATGAGCAGTTCTTC. Protein product: CASSFGVVGSLRSYNEQFF.

This clonotype has a handful of counts. The chain joins TRBV6-5 to TRBJ2-7, with D perhaps TRBD1 or TRBD2 (5 bases each). CDR3 size: 14 residues. Looked up from germline, CDR1 is MNHEY and CDR2 is SVGAGI. Trimming pared 2 bases from V and 3 bases from J, leaving 11 bases between. Written as DNA, the CDR3 is TGTGCCAGCAGTTACGGGGGAGATTTCTACGAGCAGTACTTC. Translating it yields CASSYGGDFYEQYF.

This clonotype was seen only a few times. The V and J genes are TRBV7-9 and TRBJ2-7; TRBD2 agrees at 9 bases. V shed 5 bases, J shed 5 bases, and the junction held 7 bases outside the gene matches. CDR3 length: 14 residues. Germline CDR1 is SEHNR and CDR2 is FQNEAQ (reference sequence). The CDR3 DNA follows: TGTGCCAGCAGCGCCGGGACTAGCTTCCACGAGCAGTACTTC. Residues: CASSAGTSFHEQYF.